What follows are 27 T cell receptor beta chains derived from one specimen sequenced in a study of blood T cell repertoires in COVID-19. Clones were read by immunoSEQ multiplex PCR, and TCRdb kept only the in-frame ones, dropping some. The sample lists tens of thousands of clones; less than 90% were seen once. Material for sequencing was peripheral blood. The receptors here all came from a woman aged 60 to 75 with active COVID-19.

This rearrangement joins TRBV18 to TRBJ1-1, with D tentatively TRBD1 (5 bases). The CDR3 spans 16 residues. The V gene lost 4 bases and the J gene lost 0 bases, with 15 bases spanning the gap. Germline V gene data show CDR1 as KGHSH and CDR2 as LQKENI. CDR3 nucleotide sequence: TGTGCCAGCTCACGAGACAGTCTTTCCATGAACACTGAAGCTTTCTTT. This codes for CASSRDSLSMNTEAFF.

The gene calls are TRBV28 and TRBJ2-3; D might be TRBD1 (6 bases). This CDR3 has 15 amino acids. Germline CDR1 and CDR2: MDHEN and SYDVKM. Trimming shortened V by 5 bases and J by 1 base, and 13 bases separated the two germline ends. In nucleotides, the CDR3 is TGTGCCAGCAGTCTCAGGGGATTAGGCACAGATACGCAGTATTTT. It specifies CASSLRGLGTDTQYF.

The genes are TRBV3-1 (or the pseudogene TRBV3-2) and TRBJ1-1, with D possibly TRBD1 on 5 matching bases. Germline CDR1 LGHDT, CDR2 YNNKEL (reference sequence). The length of the CDR3 is 13 residues. V dropped 2 bases and J dropped 10 bases, with 14 bases sitting between them. CDR3 residues: CASSQQGWGVAFF. The CDR3 coding sequence is TGTGCCAGCAGCCAACAAGGGTGGGGGGTAGCTTTCTTT.

In its sample, this clone is large (0.1 to 1%). The rearrangement uses TRBV2 and TRBJ1-6, with 9 bases fitting TRBD1. This CDR3 contains 14 residues. The V gene end was trimmed by 5 bases and the J gene end by 7 bases; junction bases not matched to a gene: 3. The germline V gene has CDR1 SNHLY and CDR2 FYNNEI. The chain's CDR3 is CASSTGTGNSPLHF. DNA of the CDR3: TGTGCCAGCAGTACCGGGACAGGGAATTCACCCCTCCACTTT. The complete variable domain, with remaining parts taken from reference TRBV2 and TRBJ1-6, reads EPEVTQTPSHQVTQMGQEVILRCVPISNHLYFYWYRQILGQKVEFLVSFYNNEISEKSEIFDDQFSVERPDGSNFTLKIRSTKLEDSAMYFCASSTGTGNSPLHFGNGTRLTVT.

The V and J genes are TRBV7-9 and TRBJ2-2; TRBD1 aligns across 8 bases. This CDR3 has 19 residues. Germline CDR1 and CDR2: SEHNR and FQNEAQ (reference sequence). The V and J ends lost 5 bases and 1 base, in that order; junction bases with no gene match: 15. CDR3 amino acids: CASSLLGYPGGLNTGELFF. The CDR3 DNA reads as TGTGCCAGCAGCCTACTTGGATATCCAGGGGGCTTGAACACCGGGGAGCTGTTTTTT. The full variable domain, its missing parts supplied by reference TRBV7-9 and TRBJ2-2, is DTGVSQNPRHKITKRGQNVTFRCDPISEHNRLYWYRQTLGQGPEFLTYFQNEAQLEKSRLLSDRFSAERPKGSFSTLEIQRTEQGDSAMYLCASSLLGYPGGLNTGELFFGEGSRLTVL.

The chain employs TRBV4-2 and TRBJ2-3, with 14 bases identical to TRBD2. CDR3 length: 19 residues. CDR1 is LGHNA and CDR2 is YNFKEQ in the germline V gene. The junction had 10 bases not matched to a gene; V was cut back by 4 bases and J by 1 base. The CDR3 nucleotides read TGTGCCAGCAGCCCCGTCGGACTAGCGGGGGGCCGGGGCACAGATACGCAGTATTTT. It codes for CASSPVGLAGGRGTDTQYF.

The rearrangement links TRBV5-1 to TRBJ2-3; 7 bases are a match to TRBD1. This CDR3 is built from 13 residues. Germline lookup yields CDR1 SGHRS and CDR2 YFSETQ. V was pared by 10 bases and J by 2 bases, with 7 bases of the junction left unmatched. The chain's CDR3 is CAVRDRLTDTQYF. The CDR3 bases are TGCGCCGTAAGGGACAGACTCACAGATACGCAGTATTTT.

The genes are TRBV2 and TRBJ2-1, with D possibly being TRBD1 (6 bases). V lost 3 bases and J lost 2, with 17 bases in between. The CDR3 totals 17 residues. The V gene's germline CDR1 is SNHLY and CDR2 FYNNEI. Here the CDR3 reads CASSDVDVKGAYNEQFF. Here the CDR3 DNA reads TGTGCCAGCAGTGATGTCGACGTCAAGGGGGCCTACAATGAGCAGTTCTTC.

The chain combines TRBV18 with TRBJ2-5; 9 nucleotides line up with TRBD2. The CDR3 loop spans 16 amino acids. V lost 1 base, J lost 3 bases, and 6 bases stayed unmatched. Germline lookup yields CDR1 KGHSH and CDR2 LQKENI. CDR3: CASSPLPRLAEETQYF. In nucleotides, the CDR3 is TGTGCCAGCTCACCACTCCCAAGACTAGCGGAAGAGACCCAGTACTTC.

The chain couples TRBV27 to TRBJ2-7; TRBD1 matches at 7 bases. This CDR3 is 12 amino acids long. The ends lost 5 bases at V and 6 bases at J; junction bases unmatched: 4. Per germline, CDR1 MNHEY and CDR2 SMNVEV (reference sequence). CDR3 amino acids: CASSRQGGEQYF. CDR3 DNA: TGTGCCAGCAGTCGACAGGGCGGCGAGCAGTACTTC.

The chain is built from TRBV28 and TRBJ1-2, with a tentative D call TRBD1 (5 bases). Germline V CDR1 and CDR2: MDHEN, SYDVKM. The CDR3 runs to 13 residues. The germline V and J ends were trimmed by 6 bases and 7 bases, with 15 bases remaining between them. The CDR3 DNA reads TGTGCCAGCAGATCAGGGTATTTCGTTGGCTACACCTTC. This codes for CASRSGYFVGYTF.

V gene TRBV5-1 combines with J gene TRBJ1-6, with TRBD1 identical over 10 bases. Germline CDR1 SGHRS, CDR2 YFSETQ. Unmatched junction bases numbered 8, after V lost 4 bases and J lost 7 bases. The CDR3 loop spans 16 amino acids. This chain's CDR3 is CASSRGQGLKNSPLHF. CDR3 nucleotides: TGCGCCAGCAGCAGGGGACAGGGGCTTAAAAATTCACCCCTCCACTTT.

This chain connects TRBV18 to TRBJ2-5; 9 nucleotides align to TRBD2. This CDR3 is 17 amino acids long. V lost 1 base, J lost 4 bases, and 10 bases stayed unmatched. Germline values: CDR1 KGHSH, CDR2 LQKENI. CDR3 residues: CASSPLRTLAGRETQYF. Written as DNA, the CDR3 is TGTGCCAGCTCACCACTACGGACTCTAGCGGGAAGAGAGACCCAGTACTTC.

This chain connects TRBV7-2 to TRBJ2-3; 7 bases are a match to TRBD2. The CDR3 consists of 13 residues. Trimming took 4 bases from V and 4 from J; bases not matched to a gene: 2. The germline gives CDR1 SGHTA, CDR2 FQGNSA. CDR3 loop: CASSSLAADTQYF. The CDR3 coding sequence is TGTGCCAGCAGCTCCCTAGCGGCAGATACGCAGTATTTT.

CDR3 nucleotide sequence: TGTGCCAGCAGTCAGGGGGGATATAATTCACCCCTCCACTTT. Its protein is CASSQGGYNSPLHF. The chain has TRBV2 and TRBJ1-6; TRBD1 agrees at 7 bases. Germline V gene data show CDR1 as SNHLY and CDR2 as FYNNEI. The junction had 2 bases not matched to a gene; V was cut back by 5 bases and J by 4 bases. The length of the CDR3 is 14 residues. Filled out from reference TRBV2 and TRBJ1-6, the complete variable domain reads EPEVTQTPSHQVTQMGQEVILRCVPISNHLYFYWYRQILGQKVEFLVSFYNNEISEKSEIFDDQFSVERPDGSNFTLKIRSTKLEDSAMYFCASSQGGYNSPLHFGNGTRLTVT.

The chain employs TRBV10-2 and TRBJ2-7; D might be TRBD1 (6 bases). This CDR3 region has 15 residues. Trimming took off 3 bases at V and 3 bases at J, with 15 bases between the two ends. CDR1 is WSHSY, CDR2 SAAADI, per germline. CDR3 in amino acids: CASSDPPGHLYEQYF. The CDR3 nucleotides read TGCGCCAGCAGTGACCCACCGGGACACCTCTACGAGCAGTACTTC.

The chain joins TRBV5-4 to TRBJ2-2; the match to TRBD2 covers 7 bases. The J segment lost 0 bases and the V segment lost 4 bases, leaving 6 bases of the junction unmatched. Germline loops: CDR1 SGHNT, CDR2 YYREEE (reference sequence). The CDR3 extends over 16 amino acids. The CDR3 protein is CASSPRGGANTGELFF. For the CDR3, the DNA is TGTGCCAGCAGCCCCCGGGGAGGGGCGAACACCGGGGAGCTGTTTTTT. The full variable domain, its missing parts supplied by reference TRBV5-4 and TRBJ2-2, is ETGVTQSPTHLIKTRGQQVTLRCSSQSGHNTVSWYQQALGQGPQFIFQYYREEENGRGNFPPRFSGLQFPNYSSELNVNALELDDSALYLCASSPRGGANTGELFFGEGSRLTVL.

The V call is TRBV28, the J call TRBJ2-5, with 8 positions matching TRBD2. CDR3 length equals 16 residues. The J segment lost 4 bases and the V segment lost 4 bases, leaving 11 bases of the junction unmatched. The germline V gene encodes CDR1 MDHEN and CDR2 SYDVKM. The CDR3 loop reads CASSSLGAGGSETQYF. CDR3 nucleotide sequence: TGTGCCAGCAGTTCCTTAGGTGCGGGGGGTTCAGAGACCCAGTACTTC.

The chain joins TRBV5-1 to TRBJ2-1; 10 bases are a match to TRBD2. Trimming took 4 bases from V and 9 from J; bases not matched to a gene: 10. CDR1 and CDR2 (germline): SGHRS, YFSETQ. The CDR3 runs to 15 residues. CDR3 sequence reads: CASSQASGSLGEQFF. DNA for the CDR3: TGCGCCAGCAGCCAGGCTAGCGGGAGTCTTGGTGAGCAGTTCTTC. Filled out from reference TRBV5-1 and TRBJ2-1, the complete variable domain reads KAGVTQTPRYLIKTRGQQVTLSCSPISGHRSVSWYQQTPGQGLQFLFEYFSETQRNKGNFPGRFSGRQFSNSRSEMNVSTLELGDSALYLCASSQASGSLGEQFFGPGTRLTVL.

The J gene is TRBJ2-1, the V gene TRBV4-2; 11 bases map to TRBD2. The CDR3 totals 15 residues. Germline lookup yields CDR1 LGHNA and CDR2 YNFKEQ. V lost 4 bases, J lost 7 bases, and 6 bases stayed unmatched. The CDR3 region has the DNA TGTGCCAGCAGCCCACTAGCGGGAGTATGGAATGAGCAGTTCTTC. It encodes CASSPLAGVWNEQFF.

The count of this clone is one. The chain has TRBV2 and TRBJ2-2; D possibly corresponds to TRBD1 (5 bases). Trimming removed 5 bases from V and 7 bases from J, with 20 bases in between. The CDR3 is 16 amino acids. The germline CDR1 and CDR2 sequences are SNHLY and FYNNEI. The CDR3 coding sequence is TGTGCCAGCAGTCCTAGAGGTATCCTAGGGGACGGGGAGCTGTTTTTT. This translates into CASSPRGILGDGELFF. Full variable domain (missing parts from reference TRBV2 and TRBJ2-2): EPEVTQTPSHQVTQMGQEVILRCVPISNHLYFYWYRQILGQKVEFLVSFYNNEISEKSEIFDDQFSVERPDGSNFTLKIRSTKLEDSAMYFCASSPRGILGDGELFFGEGSRLTVL.

This clone has just a few counts. This chain joins TRBV9 and TRBJ2-2; weak D call: TRBD1 (5 bases). This CDR3 spans 16 amino acids. V was trimmed by 1 base and J by 0 bases, leaving 10 bases between them. Germline lookup yields CDR1 SGDLS and CDR2 YYNGEE. CDR3 residues: CASSVSIQANTGELFF. For the CDR3, the DNA is TGTGCCAGCAGCGTATCCATACAGGCGAACACCGGGGAGCTGTTTTTT.

The V gene is TRBV9, the J gene TRBJ1-2, with 7 nucleotides matching TRBD1. Germline V CDR1 and CDR2: SGDLS, YYNGEE. The CDR3 covers 17 residues. V shed 4 bases, J shed 6 bases, and the junction held 18 bases outside the gene matches. CDR3 coding DNA: TGTGCCAGCAGCCCCCAGCCGGGACAGACCACGGGGCATGGCTACACCTTC. Its translation: CASSPQPGQTTGHGYTF.

The V gene is TRBV27, the J gene TRBJ1-1, with unresolved D. The CDR3 loop spans 15 amino acids. Germline V gives CDR1 MNHEY, CDR2 SMNVEV (reference sequence). V was cut by 8 bases and J by 0 bases, with 16 bases left in between. The CDR3 DNA follows: TGTGCCAGCCTTGGTCTGGGCAGAATGAACACTGAAGCTTTCTTT. It specifies CASLGLGRMNTEAFF.

This sequence joins TRBV7-2 and TRBJ2-1; tentatively, D is TRBD2 (5 bases). Germline assignment: CDR1 SGHTA and CDR2 FQGNSA. Between the trimmed V and J ends, which lost 6 bases and 0 bases, there was a span of 9 bases. The CDR3 consists of 14 residues. DNA of the CDR3: TGTGCCAGCAGTGGACTGGGCTCCTACAATGAGCAGTTCTTC. It specifies CASSGLGSYNEQFF.

This clone showed up just once. This chain links TRBV7-9 with TRBJ1-1, with 8 positions matching TRBD1. CDR3 length: 16 amino acids. V dropped 5 bases and J dropped 0; count of bases not matched to a gene: 8. Germline loops: CDR1 SEHNR, CDR2 FQNEAQ (reference sequence). The CDR3 nucleotides read TGTGCCAGCAGCCCACTCCTACAGGGGGTGAACACTGAAGCTTTCTTT. It yields the protein CASSPLLQGVNTEAFF.

The chain uses TRBV4-1 and TRBJ2-2, with a weak D call TRBD1 (8 bases). The germline V gene encodes CDR1 MGHRA and CDR2 YSYEKL. The length of the CDR3 is 17 residues. V lost 4 bases and J 4 bases, leaving 19 bases between the germline ends. The CDR3 DNA sequence: TGCGCCAGCAGCCGAAAAATACAGGGGGGGAGCACCGGGGAGCTGTTTTTT. Protein product: CASSRKIQGGSTGELFF.